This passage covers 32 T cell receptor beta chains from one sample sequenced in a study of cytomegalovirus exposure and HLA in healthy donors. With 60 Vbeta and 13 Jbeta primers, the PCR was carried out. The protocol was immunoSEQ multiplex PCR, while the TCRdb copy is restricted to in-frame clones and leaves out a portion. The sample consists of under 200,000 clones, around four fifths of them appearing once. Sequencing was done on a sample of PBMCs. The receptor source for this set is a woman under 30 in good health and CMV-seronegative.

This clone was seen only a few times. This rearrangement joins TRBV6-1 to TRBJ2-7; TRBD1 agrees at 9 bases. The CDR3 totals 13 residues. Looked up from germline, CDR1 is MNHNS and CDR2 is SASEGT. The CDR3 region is CASMGTGPYEQYF. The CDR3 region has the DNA TGTGCTTCCATGGGGACAGGGCCCTACGAGCAGTACTTC.

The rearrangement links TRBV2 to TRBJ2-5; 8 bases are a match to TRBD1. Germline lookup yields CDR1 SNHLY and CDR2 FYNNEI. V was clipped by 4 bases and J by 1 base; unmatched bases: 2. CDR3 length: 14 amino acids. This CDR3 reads CASSGTGRQETQYF. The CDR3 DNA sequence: TGTGCCAGCAGTGGGACAGGGCGCCAAGAGACCCAGTACTTC. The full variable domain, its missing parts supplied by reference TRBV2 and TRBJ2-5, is EPEVTQTPSHQVTQMGQEVILRCVPISNHLYFYWYRQILGQKVEFLVSFYNNEISEKSEIFDDQFSVERPDGSNFTLKIRSTKLEDSAMYFCASSGTGRQETQYFGPGTRLLVL.

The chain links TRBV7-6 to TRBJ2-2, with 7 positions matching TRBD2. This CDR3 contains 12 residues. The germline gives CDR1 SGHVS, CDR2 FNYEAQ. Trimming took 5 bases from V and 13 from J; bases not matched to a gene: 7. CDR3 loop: CASSPGLDGLFF. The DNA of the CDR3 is TGTGCCAGCAGCCCAGGACTAGACGGGCTGTTTTTT.

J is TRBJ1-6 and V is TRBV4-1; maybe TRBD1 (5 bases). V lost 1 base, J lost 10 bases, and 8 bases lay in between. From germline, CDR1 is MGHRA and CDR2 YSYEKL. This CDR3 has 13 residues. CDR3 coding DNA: TGCGCCAGCAGCCAAGTTCAGGGCTCACCCCTCCACTTT. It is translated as CASSQVQGSPLHF.

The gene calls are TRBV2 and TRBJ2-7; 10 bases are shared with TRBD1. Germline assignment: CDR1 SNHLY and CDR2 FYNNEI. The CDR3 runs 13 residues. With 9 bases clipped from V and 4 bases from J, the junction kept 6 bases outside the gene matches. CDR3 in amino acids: CASRTGGRYEQYF. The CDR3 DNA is TGTGCCAGTAGGACAGGGGGTCGATACGAGCAGTACTTC.

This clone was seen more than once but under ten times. CDR3 sequence: CASSPRTGRSFF. The CDR3 region has the DNA TGTGCCAGCAGCCCCCGGACAGGGCGGTCTTTCTTT. V usage is TRBV7-9 and J usage is TRBJ1-1, with 8 bases identical to TRBD1. The CDR3 consists of 12 residues. Germline CDR1 and CDR2: SEHNR and FQNEAQ (reference sequence). V lost 5 bases and J lost 12; bases outside the gene matches: 8.

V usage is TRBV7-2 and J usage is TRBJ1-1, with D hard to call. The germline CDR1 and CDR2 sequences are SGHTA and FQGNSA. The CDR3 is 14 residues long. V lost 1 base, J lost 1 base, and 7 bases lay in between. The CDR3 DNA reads TGTGCCAGCAGCTTAGTGCGGGGGAACACTGAAGCTTTCTTT. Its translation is CASSLVRGNTEAFF.

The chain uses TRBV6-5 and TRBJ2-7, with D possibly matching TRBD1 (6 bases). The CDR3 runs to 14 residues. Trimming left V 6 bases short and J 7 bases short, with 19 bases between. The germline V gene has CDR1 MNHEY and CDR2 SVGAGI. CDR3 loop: CASSSRDTAREQYF. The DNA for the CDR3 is TGTGCCAGCAGCTCCCGGGACACTGCTAGGGAGCAGTACTTC.

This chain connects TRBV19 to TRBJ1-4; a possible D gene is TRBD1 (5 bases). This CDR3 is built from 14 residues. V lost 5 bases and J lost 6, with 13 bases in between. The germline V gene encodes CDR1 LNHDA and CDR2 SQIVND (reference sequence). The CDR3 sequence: CASSYGRGDEKLFF. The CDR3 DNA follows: TGTGCCAGTAGTTACGGGAGAGGGGATGAAAAACTGTTTTTT.

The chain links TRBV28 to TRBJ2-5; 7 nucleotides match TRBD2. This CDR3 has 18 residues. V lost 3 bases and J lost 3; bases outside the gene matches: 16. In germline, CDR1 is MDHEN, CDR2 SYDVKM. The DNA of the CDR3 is TGTGCCAGCAGTTTCGGTCCAGCGGGATCGATTCCCAAAGAGACCCAGTACTTC. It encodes CASSFGPAGSIPKETQYF.

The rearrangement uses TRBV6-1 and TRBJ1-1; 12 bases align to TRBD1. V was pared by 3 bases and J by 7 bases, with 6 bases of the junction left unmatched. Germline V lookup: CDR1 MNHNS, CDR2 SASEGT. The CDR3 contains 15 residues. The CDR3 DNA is TGTGCCAGCAGTGAGCCGGGACAGGGGGCGGTTGAAGCTTTCTTT. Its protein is CASSEPGQGAVEAFF.

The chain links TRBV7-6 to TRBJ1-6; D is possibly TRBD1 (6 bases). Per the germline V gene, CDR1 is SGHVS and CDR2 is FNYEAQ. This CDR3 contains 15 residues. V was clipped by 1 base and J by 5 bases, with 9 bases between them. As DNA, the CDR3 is TGTGCCAGCAGCTTAGGGGGACACAATAATTCACCCCTCCACTTT. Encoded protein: CASSLGGHNNSPLHF.

The CDR3 spells CASSLVGRGTEAFF. As DNA, the CDR3 is TGCGCCAGCAGCTTGGTTGGCAGGGGAACTGAAGCTTTCTTT. This rearrangement joins TRBV5-1 to TRBJ1-1; maybe TRBD1 (6 bases). Trimming left V 0 bases short and J 5 bases short, with 11 bases between. Per the germline V gene, CDR1 is SGHRS and CDR2 is YFSETQ. The CDR3 spans 14 residues.

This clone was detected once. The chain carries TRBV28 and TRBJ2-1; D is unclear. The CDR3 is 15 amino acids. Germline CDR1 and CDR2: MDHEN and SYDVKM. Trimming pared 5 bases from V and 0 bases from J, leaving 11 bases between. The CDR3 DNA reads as TGTGCCAGCAGTCCCCCGAGTCTCTCCTACAATGAGCAGTTCTTC. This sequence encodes CASSPPSLSYNEQFF.

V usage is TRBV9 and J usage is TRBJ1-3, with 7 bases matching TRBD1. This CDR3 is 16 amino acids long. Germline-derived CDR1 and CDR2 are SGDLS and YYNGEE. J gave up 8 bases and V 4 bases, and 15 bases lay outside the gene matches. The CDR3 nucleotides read TGTGCCAGCAGCCCCAAGAGAGGGGCAGGGGGAGACACCATATATTTT. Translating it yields CASSPKRGAGGDTIYF.

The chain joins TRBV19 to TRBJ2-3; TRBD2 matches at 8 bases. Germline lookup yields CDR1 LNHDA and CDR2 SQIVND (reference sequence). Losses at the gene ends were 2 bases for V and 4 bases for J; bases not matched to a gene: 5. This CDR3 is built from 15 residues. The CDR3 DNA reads TGTGCCAGTAGTATACGGGGGGGCCGGGCAGATACGCAGTATTTT. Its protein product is CASSIRGGRADTQYF.

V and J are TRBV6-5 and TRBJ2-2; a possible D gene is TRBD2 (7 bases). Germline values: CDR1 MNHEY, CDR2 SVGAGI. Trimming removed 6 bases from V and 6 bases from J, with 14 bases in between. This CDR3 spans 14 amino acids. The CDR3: CASRGRGKSGELFF. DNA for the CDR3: TGTGCCAGCAGGGGGAGGGGGAAGTCCGGGGAGCTGTTTTTT.

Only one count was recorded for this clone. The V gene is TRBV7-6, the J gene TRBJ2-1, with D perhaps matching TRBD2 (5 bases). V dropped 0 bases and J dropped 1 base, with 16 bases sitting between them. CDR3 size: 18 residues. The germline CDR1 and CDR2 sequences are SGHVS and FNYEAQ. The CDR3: CASSLAGARFGSYNEQFF. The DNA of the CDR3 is TGTGCCAGCAGCTTAGCGGGAGCTAGGTTCGGTTCCTACAATGAGCAGTTCTTC.

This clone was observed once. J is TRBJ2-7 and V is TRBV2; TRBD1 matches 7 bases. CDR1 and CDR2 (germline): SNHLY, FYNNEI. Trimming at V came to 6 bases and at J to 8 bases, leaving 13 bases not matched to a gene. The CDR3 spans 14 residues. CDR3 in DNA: TGTGCCAGCAGGCCGGGACAGAGCCGTTGGCAGCAGTACTTC. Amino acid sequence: CASRPGQSRWQQYF.

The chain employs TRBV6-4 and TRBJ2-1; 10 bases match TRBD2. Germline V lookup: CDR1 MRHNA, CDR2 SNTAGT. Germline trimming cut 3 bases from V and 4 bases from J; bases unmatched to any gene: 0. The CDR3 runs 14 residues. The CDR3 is CASSELAGYNEQFF. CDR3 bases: TGTGCCAGCAGTGAACTAGCGGGGTACAATGAGCAGTTCTTC.

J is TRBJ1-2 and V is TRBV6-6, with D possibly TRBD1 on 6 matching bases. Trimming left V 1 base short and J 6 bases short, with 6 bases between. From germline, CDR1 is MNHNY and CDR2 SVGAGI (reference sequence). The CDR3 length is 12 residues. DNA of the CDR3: TGTGCCAGCAGTTACTACAGGGATGGCTACACCTTC. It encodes CASSYYRDGYTF.

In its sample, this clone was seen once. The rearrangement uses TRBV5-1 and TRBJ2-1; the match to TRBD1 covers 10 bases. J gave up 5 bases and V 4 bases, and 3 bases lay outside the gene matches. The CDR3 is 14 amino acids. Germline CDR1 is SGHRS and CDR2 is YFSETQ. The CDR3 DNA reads TGCGCCAGCAGCCCGGACAGGGGGAACAATGAGCAGTTCTTC. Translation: CASSPDRGNNEQFF.

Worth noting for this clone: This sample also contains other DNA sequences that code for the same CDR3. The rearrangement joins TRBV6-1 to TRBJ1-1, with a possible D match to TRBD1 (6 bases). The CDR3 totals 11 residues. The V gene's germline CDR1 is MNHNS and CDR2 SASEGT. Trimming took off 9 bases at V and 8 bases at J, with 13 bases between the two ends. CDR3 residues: CASGDTLEAFF. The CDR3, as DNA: TGTGCCAGTGGGGACACCCTCGAAGCTTTCTTT.

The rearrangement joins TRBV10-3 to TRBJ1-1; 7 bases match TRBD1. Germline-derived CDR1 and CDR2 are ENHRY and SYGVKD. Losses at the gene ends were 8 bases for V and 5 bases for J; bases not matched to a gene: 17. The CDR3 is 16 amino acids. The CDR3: CAISDSIGQVRTEAFF. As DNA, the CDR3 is TGTGCCATCTCCGATTCCATCGGACAGGTGAGGACTGAAGCTTTCTTT.

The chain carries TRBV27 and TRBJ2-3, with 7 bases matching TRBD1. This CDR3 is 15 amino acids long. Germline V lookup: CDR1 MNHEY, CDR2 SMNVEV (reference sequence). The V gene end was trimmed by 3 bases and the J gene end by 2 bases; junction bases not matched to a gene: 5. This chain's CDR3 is CASSFYRGHTDTQYF. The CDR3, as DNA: TGTGCCAGCAGTTTTTACAGGGGACACACAGATACGCAGTATTTT.

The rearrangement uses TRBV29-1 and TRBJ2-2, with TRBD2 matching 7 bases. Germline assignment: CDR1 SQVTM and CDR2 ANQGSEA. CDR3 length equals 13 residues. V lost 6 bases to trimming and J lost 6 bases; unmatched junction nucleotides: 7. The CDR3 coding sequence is TGCAGCGTGGGGGGGGAGAGCGCCGGGGAGCTGTTTTTT. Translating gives CSVGGESAGELFF.

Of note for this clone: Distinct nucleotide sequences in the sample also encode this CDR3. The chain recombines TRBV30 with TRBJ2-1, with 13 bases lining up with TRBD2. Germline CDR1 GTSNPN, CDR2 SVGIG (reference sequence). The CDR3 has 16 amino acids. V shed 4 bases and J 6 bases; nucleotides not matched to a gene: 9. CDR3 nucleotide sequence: TGTGCCTGGACCCACGTCGGGACTAGCGGGACCAATGAGCAGTTCTTC. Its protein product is CAWTHVGTSGTNEQFF.

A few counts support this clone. The CDR3 sequence is CASSESASGGSYEQYF. The DNA for the CDR3 is TGTGCCAGCAGTGAATCCGCCAGCGGGGGCTCCTACGAGCAGTACTTC. V is TRBV6-1 and J is TRBJ2-7, with 8 bases aligning to TRBD2. The CDR3 spans 16 residues. J gave up 0 bases and V 2 bases, and 6 bases lay outside the gene matches. In germline, CDR1 is MNHNS, CDR2 SASEGT.

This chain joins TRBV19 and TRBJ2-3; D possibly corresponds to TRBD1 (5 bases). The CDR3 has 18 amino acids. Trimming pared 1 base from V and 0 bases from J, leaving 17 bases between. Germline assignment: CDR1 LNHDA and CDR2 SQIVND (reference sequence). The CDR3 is CASSIGRQLLFSTDTQYF. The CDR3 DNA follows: TGTGCCAGTAGTATAGGTAGACAGCTCTTATTTAGCACAGATACGCAGTATTTT.

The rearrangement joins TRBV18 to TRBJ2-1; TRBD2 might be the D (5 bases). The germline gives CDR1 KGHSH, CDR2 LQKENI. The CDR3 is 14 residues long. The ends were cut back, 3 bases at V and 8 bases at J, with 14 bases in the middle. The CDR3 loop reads CASSPRSSSHEQFF. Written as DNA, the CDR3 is TGTGCCAGCTCACCGCGGTCGTCTAGCCATGAGCAGTTCTTC.

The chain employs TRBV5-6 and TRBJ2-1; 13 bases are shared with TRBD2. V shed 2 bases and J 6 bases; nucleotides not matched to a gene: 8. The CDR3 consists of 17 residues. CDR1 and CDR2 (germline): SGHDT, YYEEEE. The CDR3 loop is CASSFTSGGGEGNEQFF. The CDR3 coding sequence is TGTGCCAGCAGCTTTACTAGCGGGGGGGGTGAGGGCAATGAGCAGTTCTTC.

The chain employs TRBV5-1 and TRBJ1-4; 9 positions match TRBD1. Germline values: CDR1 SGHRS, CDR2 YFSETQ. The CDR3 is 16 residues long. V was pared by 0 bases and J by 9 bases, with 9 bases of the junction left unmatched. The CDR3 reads CASSLAEGTGFKKLFF. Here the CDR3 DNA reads TGCGCCAGCAGCTTGGCCGAGGGGACAGGGTTTAAAAAACTGTTTTTT.